The next 9 T cell receptor beta chains were all read from a single sample in a study of identical twins. TCRdb itself ran the 5' RACE reads through MiXCR, one entry per CDR3 protein. The sample holds fewer than 900,000 distinct CDR3 sequences, 21% seen once. A further study also used this sample, focusing on T cells expressing NK-cell markers.

Sequences were obtained from PBMCs. The receptors were sampled from a woman younger than 30 in good health.

V gene TRBV7-9 combines with J gene TRBJ1-5, with D unclear. Germline lookup yields CDR1 SEHNR and CDR2 FQNEAQ (reference sequence). The V gene lost 6 bases and the J gene lost 9 bases, with 15 bases spanning the gap. CDR3 length: 13 residues. The CDR3 is CASSRSRYRPQHF. For the CDR3, the DNA is TGTGCCAGCAGTCGCTCCAGGTATCGGCCCCAGCATTTT.

The chain recombines TRBV12-3 or TRBV12-4 with TRBJ1-1, with D perhaps matching TRBD1 (5 bases). Trimming stripped 5 bases from V and 8 bases from J, with 15 bases between. There are 13 residues in the CDR3. The CDR3 sequence: CASSLRVGGEAFF. As DNA, the CDR3 is TGTGCCAGCAGTCTGAGGGTTGGGGGAGAAGCTTTCTTT.

This clonotype has a handful of counts. V gene TRBV12-3 or TRBV12-4 combines with J gene TRBJ2-7, with 12 nucleotides matching TRBD2. The CDR3 covers 15 residues. Germline trimming cut 6 bases from V and 0 bases from J; bases unmatched to any gene: 3. CDR3 residues: CASRGLAGNSYEQYF. For the CDR3, the DNA is TGTGCCAGCAGAGGACTAGCGGGAAACTCCTACGAGCAGTACTTC.

This clonotype was counted a few times. The gene calls are TRBV5-1 and TRBJ2-1; 7 nucleotides match TRBD1. The V and J ends lost 5 bases and 0 bases, in that order; junction bases with no gene match: 5. CDR1 and CDR2 (germline): SGHRS, YFSETQ. The CDR3 extends over 15 amino acids. Here the CDR3 reads CASRDRPSSYNEQFF. CDR3 sequence (DNA): TGCGCCAGCAGGGACAGGCCAAGCTCCTACAATGAGCAGTTCTTC.

The CDR3 DNA reads as TGTGCCAGCAGCTTAGGTTCTAGGGAGTTCTTC. Translated: CASSLGSREFF. The chain links TRBV11-2 to TRBJ2-1; no reliable D call. The CDR3 consists of 11 residues. Deletions cut 1 base from V and 14 bases from J, with 9 bases between. Germline assignment: CDR1 SGHAT and CDR2 FQNNGV.

In its sample, this clonotype was seen a few times. The gene calls are TRBV20-1 and TRBJ1-1; weak D call: TRBD1 (5 bases). The CDR3 sequence is 8 residues long. V dropped 6 bases and J dropped 11 bases, with 7 bases sitting between them. Germline CDR1 reads DFQATT; CDR2 reads SNEGSKA (reference sequence). DNA of the CDR3: TGCAGTGCCCGGGGGGCTTTCTTT. As protein: CSARGAFF.

This clonotype was counted at least ten times. V usage is TRBV5-1 and J usage is TRBJ2-1; 9 nucleotides agree with TRBD1. The CDR3 runs to 16 residues. The V and J ends lost 0 bases and 9 bases, in that order; junction bases with no gene match: 10. Germline V gene data show CDR1 as SGHRS and CDR2 as YFSETQ. For the CDR3, the DNA is TGCGCCAGCAGCTTGGACGGGGACAGGGACCCGGGTGAGCAGTTCTTC. Its translation is CASSLDGDRDPGEQFF.

This clonotype has only a few counts. This CDR3 is CASSFNMLDEQFF. The CDR3 coding sequence is TGCGCCAGCAGCTTCAACATGCTCGATGAGCAGTTCTTC. This rearrangement joins TRBV5-1 to TRBJ2-1; D call uncertain. Deletions cut 2 bases from V and 8 bases from J, with 11 bases between. Germline values: CDR1 SGHRS, CDR2 YFSETQ. The length of the CDR3 is 13 residues.

V is TRBV20-1 and J is TRBJ2-7, with TRBD2 matching over 13 bases. Germline V gene lookup returns CDR1 DFQATT and CDR2 SNEGSKA (reference sequence). This CDR3 region has 13 residues. V was pared by 5 bases and J by 13 bases, with 11 bases of the junction left unmatched. The CDR3 spells CSALSGLAGSCYF. The CDR3 DNA follows: TGCAGTGCTCTGTCGGGACTAGCGGGATCATGTTACTTC.